This paragraph covers one T cell receptor beta chain sequence. This specimen belongs to a study of neoadjuvant anti-PD-1 for oral cavity cancer. Here immunoSEQ multiplex PCR was the method, and the copy in TCRdb shows in-frame clones only, minus some. The sample includes over 10,000 clones, approximately 66% seen only once; the top ten take about 2.5%. This specimen was PBMCs, taken before nivolumab (anti-PD-1) treatment. The TCR sequence derives from a person between 40 and 80 years old with oral cavity squamous cell carcinoma.

The CDR3 region is CAWSAGLGQPQHF. DNA for the CDR3: TGTGCCTGGAGTGCTGGGTTGGGTCAGCCCCAGCATTTT. This chain connects TRBV30 to TRBJ1-5, with D uncertain. The V end was cut by 1 base, the J end by 6 bases, with 10 bases between. CDR3 size: 13 residues. Germline V gene lookup returns CDR1 GTSNPN and CDR2 SVGIG (reference sequence).